The rows below give T cell receptor beta chains drawn from one sample of a study of T cell repertoires in cytomegalovirus infection. TCRdb called the reads again in MiXCR, with one record for every CDR3 protein. The sample records 450,000 to 600,000 distinct CDR3 sequences, approximately 10% being singletons. Sequencing was done on a sample of PBMCs. These receptors all stem from a human donor in good health (CMV status not recorded). Some clones in this sample may be carry-over from other donors' samples. Both conserved end residues are part of each CDR3.

J gene: TRBJ1-1
V gene: TRBV6-1
CDR3 protein: CASSFLTGASGTEAFF

J gene: TRBJ2-5
V gene: TRBV7-2
CDR3 protein: CASSLVVSQETQYF

J gene: TRBJ1-2
V gene: TRBV6-1
CDR3 protein: CASSPGTGDGGYTF

J gene: TRBJ1-3
V gene: TRBV7-3
CDR3 protein: CASSLAGRYDSGNTIYF

J gene: TRBJ2-3
V gene: TRBV2
CDR3 protein: CASSEVGSEDTQYF

J gene: TRBJ2-1
V gene: TRBV12-3/TRBV12-4
CDR3 protein: CASSRSSGQGSYNEQFF

J gene: TRBJ2-5
V gene: TRBV4-2
CDR3 protein: CASSPRLAEETQYF

J gene: TRBJ2-1
V gene: TRBV5-1
CDR3 protein: CASSSFALLTSGEGNEQFF

J gene: TRBJ2-7
V gene: TRBV28
CDR3 protein: CASSYRGLDEQYF

J gene: TRBJ2-1
V gene: TRBV5-1
CDR3 protein: CASSFTGGLAQFF

J gene: TRBJ2-7
V gene: TRBV2
CDR3 protein: CASSEVGFSSGETAYEQYF

J gene: TRBJ2-5
V gene: TRBV5-1
CDR3 protein: CASSQTEETQYF

J gene: TRBJ2-1
V gene: TRBV20-1
CDR3 protein: CSACPPGGNEQFF

J gene: TRBJ2-3
V gene: TRBV20-1
CDR3 protein: CSASPPGLPDTQYF

J gene: TRBJ2-1
V gene: TRBV7-8
CDR3 protein: CASSGAKPGLARNEQFF

J gene: TRBJ2-7
V gene: TRBV7-9
CDR3 protein: CASSLAPGQPAYEQYF

J gene: TRBJ2-1
V gene: TRBV9
CDR3 protein: CASSVKDRTDVWDEQFF

J gene: TRBJ2-7
V gene: TRBV19
CDR3 protein: CASSRAGGPVQEQYF

J gene: TRBJ2-3
V gene: TRBV5-6
CDR3 protein: CASSLWTSGRIDTQYF

J gene: TRBJ1-1
V gene: TRBV11-2
CDR3 protein: CASSLEPGSNTEAFF

J gene: TRBJ2-1
V gene: TRBV11-2
CDR3 protein: CASRATGPGEQFF

J gene: TRBJ2-1
V gene: TRBV7-6
CDR3 protein: CASGRGQGPYNEQFF

J gene: TRBJ2-1
V gene: TRBV7-9
CDR3 protein: CASSRSGTSGRGEQFF

J gene: TRBJ2-5
V gene: TRBV7-9
CDR3 protein: CASSSWDETQYF